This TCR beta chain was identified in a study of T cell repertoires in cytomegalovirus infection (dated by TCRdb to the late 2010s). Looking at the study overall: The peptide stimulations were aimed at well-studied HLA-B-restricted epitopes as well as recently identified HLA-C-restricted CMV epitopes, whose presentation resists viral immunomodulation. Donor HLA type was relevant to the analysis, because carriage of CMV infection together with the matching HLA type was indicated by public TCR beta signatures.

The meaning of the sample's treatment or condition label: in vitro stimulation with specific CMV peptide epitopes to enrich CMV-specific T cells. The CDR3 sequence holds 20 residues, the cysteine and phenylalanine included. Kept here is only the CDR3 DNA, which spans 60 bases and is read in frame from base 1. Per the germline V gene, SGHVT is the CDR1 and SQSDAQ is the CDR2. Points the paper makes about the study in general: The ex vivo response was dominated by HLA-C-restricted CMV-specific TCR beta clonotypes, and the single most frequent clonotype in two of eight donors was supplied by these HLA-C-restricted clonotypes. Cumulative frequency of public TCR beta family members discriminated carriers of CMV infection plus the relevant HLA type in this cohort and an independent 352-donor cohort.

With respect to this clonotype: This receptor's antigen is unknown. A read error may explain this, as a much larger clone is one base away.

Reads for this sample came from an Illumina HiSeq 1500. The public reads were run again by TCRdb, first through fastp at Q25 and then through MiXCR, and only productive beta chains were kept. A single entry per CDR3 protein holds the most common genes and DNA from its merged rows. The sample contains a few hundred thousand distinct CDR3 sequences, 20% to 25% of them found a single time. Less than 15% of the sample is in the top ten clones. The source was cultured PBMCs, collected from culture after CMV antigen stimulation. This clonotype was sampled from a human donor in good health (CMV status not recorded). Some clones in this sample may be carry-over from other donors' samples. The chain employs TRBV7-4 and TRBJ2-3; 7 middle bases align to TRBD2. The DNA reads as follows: TGTGTCAGCAGCTCCTCCTTTTCCTCGGGACTAATAAACGGCACAGATACGCAGTATTTT. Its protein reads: CVSSSSFSSGLINGTDTQYF.